These 28 T cell receptor beta chains were all obtained from the same sample, sequenced in a study of T cell responses to AZD1222 COVID-19 vaccine. The data were produced by immunoSEQ multiplex PCR, yet TCRdb's version contains in-frame clones alone and is incomplete. The sample consists of some 140,000 clones, over 85% of them appearing once. Sequenced material: peripheral blood, taken on day 0 of AZD1222 vaccination. The receptor set was obtained from an adult in good health.

The CDR3 spells CAWSVPTSGTDTQYF. The CDR3, as DNA: TGTGCCTGGAGTGTACCGACTAGCGGCACAGATACGCAGTATTTT. The gene calls are TRBV30 and TRBJ2-3; 8 nucleotides align to TRBD2. V trimming: 0 bases; J trimming: 1 base; junction bases outside the gene matches: 3. The germline CDR1 and CDR2 sequences are GTSNPN and SVGIG (reference sequence). This CDR3 comprises 15 residues.

This clone was picked up a small number of times. The rearrangement links TRBV6-5 to TRBJ2-7, with D perhaps matching TRBD1 (6 bases). V was cut by 2 bases and J by 6 bases, with 11 bases left in between. Germline lookup yields CDR1 MNHEY and CDR2 SVGAGI. This CDR3 region has 13 residues. CDR3 region: CASSYADRLEQYF. The DNA of the CDR3 is TGTGCCAGCAGTTACGCTGACAGGCTCGAGCAGTACTTC.

V usage is TRBV6-5 and J usage is TRBJ1-2; no clear D. This CDR3 comprises 16 residues. Looked up from germline, CDR1 is MNHEY and CDR2 is SVGAGI. V shed 2 bases and J shed 6 bases, with 19 bases lying between them. CDR3 bases: TGTGCCAGCAGTTACGGGCAGGCTACTCGGCCCCATGGCTACACCTTC. It is translated as CASSYGQATRPHGYTF.

The chain is built from TRBV3-1 (or the pseudogene TRBV3-2) and TRBJ1-3; D gene unclear. This CDR3 is 14 amino acids long. Per germline, CDR1 LGHDT and CDR2 YNNKEL (reference sequence). V was cut by 1 base and J by 2 bases, with 6 bases left in between. CDR3 sequence: CASSQAGPGNTIYF. The CDR3 DNA is TGTGCCAGCAGCCAAGCGGGCCCTGGAAACACCATATATTTT.

This clone was seen a few times. The chain employs TRBV6-5 and TRBJ1-2; maybe TRBD1 (6 bases). CDR1 is MNHEY and CDR2 is SVGAGI in the germline V gene. The V and J ends lost 6 bases and 7 bases respectively, with 12 bases between them. The CDR3 is made up of 12 amino acids. CDR3: CASSASGVGYTF. CDR3 nucleotides: TGTGCCAGCAGCGCATCAGGGGTTGGCTACACCTTC.

This chain connects TRBV7-3 to TRBJ1-1; D uncertain. CDR3 size: 15 residues. Germline V gives CDR1 SGHTA, CDR2 FQGTGA. V dropped 1 base and J dropped 2 bases, with 11 bases sitting between them. For the CDR3, the DNA is TGTGCCAGCAGCTTAATAAGGCAGGACAACACTGAAGCTTTCTTT. This sequence encodes CASSLIRQDNTEAFF.

This clone was observed a handful of times. The chain couples TRBV6-5 to TRBJ2-7; D unresolved. Germline assignment: CDR1 MNHEY and CDR2 SVGAGI. The V end was cut by 3 bases, the J end by 0 bases, with 15 bases between. The CDR3 covers 16 residues. The CDR3 spells CASSYVGNPSSYEQYF. In DNA, the CDR3 is TGTGCCAGCAGTTATGTGGGGAACCCAAGCTCCTACGAGCAGTACTTC.

The rearrangement uses TRBV12-5 and TRBJ1-4, with D perhaps TRBD1 (5 bases). This CDR3 is 13 amino acids long. The germline CDR1 and CDR2 sequences are LGHNT and FRNRAP. V gave up 5 bases and J gave up 4 bases, with 8 bases separating them. CDR3 protein: CASGSGGNEKLFF. The CDR3, as DNA: TGTGCTAGTGGTAGCGGGGGTAATGAAAAACTGTTTTTT.

The chain uses TRBV19 and TRBJ1-1, with 8 nucleotides matching TRBD1. CDR1 LNHDA and CDR2 SQIVND come from the germline V gene (reference sequence). The CDR3 contains 15 residues. V gave up 5 bases and J gave up 3 bases; unmatched junction bases: 8. CDR3 sequence: CASSVTAGGHTEAFF. In DNA, the CDR3 is TGTGCCAGTAGTGTAACAGCAGGGGGCCACACTGAAGCTTTCTTT.

The chain is built from TRBV5-1 and TRBJ1-5; perhaps TRBD1 as D (5 bases). The CDR3 is made up of 14 amino acids. The V and J ends lost 5 bases and 3 bases respectively, with 12 bases between them. Germline CDR1 SGHRS, CDR2 YFSETQ. CDR3 amino acids: CASSTEGFNQPQHF. The CDR3 coding sequence is TGCGCCAGCAGTACCGAGGGGTTCAATCAGCCCCAGCATTTT.

V and J are TRBV29-1 and TRBJ2-7, with D perhaps TRBD2 (5 bases). Germline V CDR1 and CDR2: SQVTM, ANQGSEA. CDR3 length equals 17 residues. V lost 0 bases and J lost 3, with 21 bases in between. The CDR3 nucleotides read TGCAGCGTTGAAGATTACGGGATTCACGGACCCAACTACGAGCAGTACTTC. This encodes CSVEDYGIHGPNYEQYF.

This clone appeared once. The chain couples TRBV18 to TRBJ2-1, with D possibly TRBD2 on 6 matching bases. Per germline, CDR1 KGHSH and CDR2 LQKENI. The CDR3 consists of 16 residues. V gave up 0 bases and J gave up 6 bases, with 15 bases separating them. The CDR3 is CASSPPFGTGLNEQFF. Written as DNA, the CDR3 is TGTGCCAGCTCACCACCGTTTGGGACTGGACTCAATGAGCAGTTCTTC.

J is TRBJ1-1 and V is TRBV25-1; D remains ambiguous. V gave up 1 base and J gave up 7 bases, with 10 bases separating them. Looked up from germline, CDR1 is MGHDK and CDR2 is SYGVNS. The CDR3 loop spans 13 amino acids. The CDR3 sequence: CASSESLRSEAFF. In DNA, the CDR3 is TGTGCCAGCAGTGAATCCCTGAGGAGTGAAGCTTTCTTT.

The chain combines TRBV12-3 or TRBV12-4 with TRBJ1-4; TRBD1 matches 7 bases. V lost 6 bases and J lost 10; bases outside the gene matches: 8. This CDR3 comprises 13 residues. The chain's CDR3 is CASSPDREGKLFF. The CDR3, as DNA: TGTGCCAGCAGCCCTGACAGGGAGGGAAAACTGTTTTTT.

V and J are TRBV6-5 and TRBJ1-2; no reliable D call. CDR3 length: 15 amino acids. The germline CDR1 and CDR2 sequences are MNHEY and SVGAGI. V was clipped by 0 bases and J by 0 bases, with 8 bases between them. The CDR3 sequence: CASSYSNVANYGYTF. The CDR3 nucleotides read TGTGCCAGCAGTTACTCGAATGTAGCTAACTATGGCTACACCTTC.

The chain combines TRBV6-5 with TRBJ1-4; D uncertain. The CDR3 is 13 amino acids. V shed 6 bases and J shed 0 bases, with 5 bases lying between them. Germline assignment: CDR1 MNHEY and CDR2 SVGAGI. The CDR3 is CASRDPTNEKLFF. Here the CDR3 DNA reads TGTGCCAGCAGGGACCCAACTAATGAAAAACTGTTTTTT.

This rearrangement joins TRBV19 to TRBJ1-3; no definite D call. This CDR3 has 14 amino acids. The germline gives CDR1 LNHDA, CDR2 SQIVND (reference sequence). The ends were cut back, 11 bases at V and 1 base at J, with 15 bases in the middle. The CDR3 sequence is CASGGEASGNTIYF. The CDR3 DNA reads as TGTGCCTCCGGAGGAGAGGCATCTGGAAACACCATATATTTT.

The rearrangement joins TRBV7-9 to TRBJ2-1; 9 bases are a match to TRBD1. J lost 6 bases, V lost 5 bases, and 14 bases had no gene match. Germline V gene data show CDR1 as SEHNR and CDR2 as FQNEAQ (reference sequence). The CDR3 loop spans 17 amino acids. This chain's CDR3 is CASSTMTGTGLRNEQFF. DNA of the CDR3: TGTGCCAGCAGCACCATGACCGGGACAGGGTTGCGCAATGAGCAGTTCTTC.

The genes are TRBV14 and TRBJ1-4; D unclear. The germline V and J ends were trimmed by 1 base and 10 bases, with 7 bases remaining between them. The CDR3 has 12 amino acids. CDR1 is SGHDN, CDR2 FVKESK, per germline. As DNA, the CDR3 is TGTGCCAGCAGCCAAGTTGGTGGAAAACTGTTTTTT. Protein sequence: CASSQVGGKLFF.

The V call is TRBV5-5, the J call TRBJ2-3, with unresolved D. V gave up 4 bases and J gave up 6 bases, with 9 bases separating them. CDR1 is SGHKS and CDR2 is YYEKEE in the germline V gene (reference sequence). The CDR3 has 12 residues. DNA of the CDR3: TGTGCCAGCAGCGCGTCTACGGATACGCAGTATTTT. Protein product: CASSASTDTQYF.

The V call is TRBV19, the J call TRBJ1-2; a weak D match, TRBD1 (6 bases). Germline CDR1 is LNHDA and CDR2 is SQIVND (reference sequence). V lost 5 bases to trimming and J lost 3 bases, with 16 bases between them. CDR3 length: 15 residues. The CDR3 here is CASSGGGLDHYGYTF. In DNA, the CDR3 is TGTGCCAGTAGTGGGGGGGGCCTGGACCACTATGGCTACACCTTC. Supplemented by reference TRBV19 and TRBJ1-2, the full variable domain reads DGGITQSPKYLFRKEGQNVTLSCEQNLNHDAMYWYRQDPGQGLRLIYYSQIVNDFQKGDIAEGYSVSREKKESFPLTVTSAQKNPTAFYLCASSGGGLDHYGYTFGSGTRLTVV.

The chain recombines TRBV5-1 with TRBJ2-7, with 8 bases fitting TRBD2. The V gene's germline CDR1 is SGHRS and CDR2 YFSETQ. The CDR3 covers 15 residues. The V gene end was trimmed by 0 bases and the J gene end by 2 bases; junction bases not matched to a gene: 4. CDR3 loop: CASSLGVAGPYEQYF. The CDR3, as DNA: TGCGCCAGCAGCTTGGGGGTAGCGGGGCCCTACGAGCAGTACTTC.

CDR3 nucleotide sequence: TGTGCCAGCAGTGAACTAGGGTGGGGTTTGGAGCCTCCCGTTATCTATGGCTACACCTTC. This codes for CASSELGWGLEPPVIYGYTF. The V call is TRBV6-1, the J call TRBJ1-2; D gene ambiguous. Per the germline V gene, CDR1 is MNHNS and CDR2 is SASEGT. Trimming left V 2 bases short and J 4 bases short, with 29 bases between. The CDR3 contains 20 residues.

V is TRBV7-2 and J is TRBJ2-1; D gene ambiguous. The CDR3 loop spans 13 amino acids. V was pared by 0 bases and J by 1 base, with 1 base between. The V gene's germline CDR1 is SGHTA and CDR2 FQGNSA. CDR3 in DNA: TGTGCCAGCAGCTTAGCATCCTACAATGAGCAGTTCTTC. Translated: CASSLASYNEQFF.

The chain recombines TRBV27 with TRBJ2-7; a weak D match, TRBD1 (6 bases). Trimming left V 2 bases short and J 5 bases short, with 19 bases between. The CDR3 has 16 amino acids. Germline values: CDR1 MNHEY, CDR2 SMNVEV (reference sequence). Written as DNA, the CDR3 is TGTGCCAGCAGTTTAGCGAGGGGGATAGGAAAGGACGAGCAGTACTTC. It is translated as CASSLARGIGKDEQYF.

CDR3 DNA: TGTGCCAGCAGGAGAGGTGAGAGGAGGACGGAAGCTTTCTTT. Amino acid sequence: CASRRGERRTEAFF. This chain joins TRBV2 and TRBJ1-1; no clear D. The V gene's germline CDR1 is SNHLY and CDR2 FYNNEI. V was clipped by 6 bases and J by 8 bases, with 19 bases between them. CDR3 length: 14 amino acids.

V gene TRBV3-1 (or the pseudogene TRBV3-2) combines with J gene TRBJ2-1, with TRBD2 identical over 7 bases. Looked up from germline, CDR1 is LGHDT and CDR2 is YNNKEL (reference sequence). CDR3 length: 20 amino acids. V trimming: 4 bases; J trimming: 5 bases; junction bases outside the gene matches: 23. The CDR3 loop reads CASSRRGRDSPSFRNNEQFF. In DNA, the CDR3 is TGTGCCAGCAGCCGACGTGGGAGGGACTCCCCTTCGTTTCGTAACAATGAGCAGTTCTTC.

The chain combines TRBV14 with TRBJ1-6; TRBD1 matches 8 bases. This CDR3 contains 15 residues. With 4 bases clipped from V and 9 bases from J, the junction kept 8 bases outside the gene matches. In germline, CDR1 is SGHDN, CDR2 FVKESK. In DNA, the CDR3 is TGTGCCAGCAGCCCCTGGACAGGGAATTCTTCACCCCTCCACTTT. This gives the protein CASSPWTGNSSPLHF. Complete variable domain (other parts from reference TRBV14 and TRBJ1-6): EAGVTQFPSHSVIEKGQTVTLRCDPISGHDNLYWYRRVMGKEIKFLLHFVKESKQDESGMPNNRFLAERTGGTYSTLKVQPAELEDSGVYFCASSPWTGNSSPLHFGNGTRLTVT.